This T cell receptor beta chain is drawn from a study of CXCR3-negative and CXCR3-positive naive CD8 T cells. General study results and limits: Hydrophobicity of TRB CDR3s was greater in CXCR3-positive naive cells than in CXCR3-negative naive cells. From TRB CDR3 properties, TCR strength was inferred; surface CD5 did not differ between naive subsets.

Comments on this clonotype: The antigen is undetermined.

Carrying UMI labels, the TRB cDNA libraries were prepared through 5' RACE. One entry per CDR3 protein, without DNA, is what TCRdb gives after re-calling the 5' RACE reads. The sample table includes approximately 100,000 distinct CDR3 sequences. The study sorted every CD8+ T cell subset in triplicate at 250,000 to 300,000 cells each. The CDR3 has 15 amino acids. CDR1 and CDR2 (germline): SQVTM, ANQGSEA. The clonotype was recovered from a human donor in good health. Some clones in this sample may be carry-over from other donors' samples. Sequenced sample: naive CXCR3+ CD8+ T cells from blood. Subset in this sample: CD45RO-CCR7+CD27+CD95- naive CD8+ T cells expressing CXCR3 (TNR3+). The J gene is TRBJ2-3, the V gene TRBV29-1; TCRdb lists TRBD2, though no DNA is available to test this call. The CDR3 sequence: CSVEGQGVYTDTQYF.